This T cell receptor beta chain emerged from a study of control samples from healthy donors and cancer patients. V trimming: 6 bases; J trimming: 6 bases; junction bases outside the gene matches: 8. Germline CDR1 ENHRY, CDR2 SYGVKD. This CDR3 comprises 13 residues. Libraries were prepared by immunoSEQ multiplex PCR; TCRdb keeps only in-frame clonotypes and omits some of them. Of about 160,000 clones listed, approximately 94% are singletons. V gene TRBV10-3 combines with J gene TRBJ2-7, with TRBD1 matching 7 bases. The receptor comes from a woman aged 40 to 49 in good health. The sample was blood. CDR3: CAIRADRASEQYF. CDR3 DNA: TGTGCCATCAGAGCAGACAGGGCGTCCGAGCAGTACTTC.